This T cell receptor (beta chain) was documented in a study of T cells in Graves' hyperthyroidism and ophthalmopathy. V was clipped by 5 bases and J by 6 bases, with 19 bases between them. CDR1 and CDR2 from the germline V gene are SGHNT and YENEEA. This CDR3 has 16 amino acids. RNA transcripts served as the template for amplifying TCR beta CDR3 regions. The TCR CDR3 was amplified in a first-round RT-PCR using the HTBI primer set. In TCRdb, the multiplex PCR reads were re-called with MiXCR into one record per CDR3 protein. The sample contains 250,000 to 300,000 distinct CDR3 sequences, less than 20% of which appear only once. This clonotype turned up a few times.

The source material was blood. The rearrangement links TRBV11-3 to TRBJ2-2; D uncertain. The origin of this receptor is a man in his fifties or sixties with Graves' ophthalmopathy. CDR3 sequence (DNA): TGTGCCAGCAGCAACCGGGCCACCTCCTTTTCCGGGGAGCTGTTTTTT. Translating gives CASSNRATSFSGELFF.